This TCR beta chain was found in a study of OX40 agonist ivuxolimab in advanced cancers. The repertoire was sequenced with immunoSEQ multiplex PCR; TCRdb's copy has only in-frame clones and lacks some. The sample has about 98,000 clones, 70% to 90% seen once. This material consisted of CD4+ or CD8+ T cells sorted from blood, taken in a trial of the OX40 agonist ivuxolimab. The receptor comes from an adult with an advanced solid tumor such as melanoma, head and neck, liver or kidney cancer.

The CDR3 region has the DNA TGCGCCAGCAGCTCCTGGGAGACCCAGTACTTC. It yields the protein CASSSWETQYF. The gene calls are TRBV5-1 and TRBJ2-5; D is unclear. Per the germline V gene, CDR1 is SGHRS and CDR2 is YFSETQ. V shed 3 bases and J shed 5 bases, with 5 bases lying between them. The CDR3 runs 11 residues.